The 11 T cell receptor beta chains presented below share a single source sample, sequenced in a study of T cells in Graves' hyperthyroidism and ophthalmopathy. TCR beta CDR3 regions were amplified from RNA transcripts. TCR CDR3 underwent first-round RT-PCR with the HTBI primer set. One entry per CDR3 protein results from TCRdb running MiXCR on the multiplex PCR reads. In the table there are about 380,000 distinct CDR3 sequences, approximately 17% of which are singletons. Input material: blood. Source of these receptors: a man aged 18 to 30 with Graves' ophthalmopathy.

This clonotype was observed a few times. This rearrangement joins TRBV14 to TRBJ2-2; D is unresolved. The CDR3 runs to 14 residues. Germline V lookup: CDR1 SGHDN, CDR2 FVKESK. V shed 3 bases and J shed 5 bases, with 10 bases lying between them. The CDR3 reads CASSQEYGTGELFF. The DNA of the CDR3 is TGTGCCAGCAGCCAGGAGTATGGAACCGGGGAGCTGTTTTTT.

There are many counts of this clonotype. The chain links TRBV29-1 to TRBJ2-5, with 9 bases matching TRBD1. V was pared by 4 bases and J by 3 bases, with 9 bases of the junction left unmatched. The CDR3 totals 15 residues. Germline CDR1 and CDR2: SQVTM and ANQGSEA. For the CDR3, the DNA is TGCAGCGTTGGGGCTGGGACAGGGAGAAAAGAGACCCAGTACTTC. Translation: CSVGAGTGRKETQYF.

The table lists this clonotype with many counts. The V and J genes are TRBV28 and TRBJ2-3, with D possibly TRBD1 on 5 matching bases. The CDR3 runs 14 residues. The germline V gene encodes CDR1 MDHEN and CDR2 SYDVKM. Between the trimmed V and J ends, which lost 3 bases and 5 bases, there was a span of 12 bases. The CDR3 loop reads CASSFPTVEDTQYF. In nucleotides, the CDR3 is TGTGCCAGCAGTTTCCCGACAGTCGAAGATACGCAGTATTTT.

This clonotype was recorded many times. The chain is built from TRBV28 and TRBJ1-1; unclear D gene. Germline CDR1 is MDHEN and CDR2 is SYDVKM. Trimming pared 2 bases from V and 10 bases from J, leaving 14 bases between. The CDR3 is made up of 13 amino acids. CDR3 sequence reads: CASSLLGKVGAFF. DNA of the CDR3: TGTGCCAGCAGTTTACTGGGGAAAGTAGGAGCTTTCTTT.

This clonotype was counted only a few times. The rearrangement links TRBV5-5 to TRBJ2-2; D may match TRBD1 or TRBD2 (5 bases each). Trimming stripped 6 bases from V and 7 bases from J, with 16 bases between. Germline CDR1 and CDR2: SGHKS and YYEKEE (reference sequence). This CDR3 has 14 residues. The CDR3 protein is CASTWDVRVGELFF. The CDR3 bases are TGTGCCAGCACCTGGGACGTCCGAGTCGGGGAGCTGTTTTTT.

The chain has TRBV20-1 and TRBJ2-6; the D gene is possibly TRBD1 (5 bases). The germline V gene encodes CDR1 DFQATT and CDR2 SNEGSKA (reference sequence). Deletions cut 1 base from V and 1 base from J, with 8 bases between. The CDR3 extends over 15 amino acids. CDR3: CSARVRESGANVLTF. The DNA of the CDR3 is TGCAGTGCTAGAGTCAGGGAATCTGGGGCCAACGTCCTGACTTTC.

V is TRBV11-2 and J is TRBJ2-2; D is undetermined. The germline V gene has CDR1 SGHAT and CDR2 FQNNGV. The CDR3 consists of 17 residues. The germline V and J ends were trimmed by 6 bases and 3 bases, with 20 bases remaining between them. The CDR3 DNA reads TGTGCCAGCAGGGTGGTCACTCCAACTCGGGACACCGGGGAGCTGTTTTTT. The encoded protein is CASRVVTPTRDTGELFF.

The table lists this clonotype with a few counts. V and J are TRBV24-1 and TRBJ2-1; D is unclear. Looked up from germline, CDR1 is KGHDR and CDR2 is SFDVKD. This CDR3 is 11 amino acids long. V gave up 2 bases and J gave up 9 bases, with 4 bases separating them. CDR3 sequence reads: CATSDWSEQFF. CDR3 nucleotides: TGTGCCACCAGTGATTGGAGTGAGCAGTTCTTC.

This clonotype has at least ten counts. This sequence joins TRBV12-3 or TRBV12-4 and TRBJ2-7; maybe TRBD2 (7 bases). This CDR3 has 13 amino acids. Trimming shortened V by 6 bases and J by 6 bases, and 15 bases separated the two germline ends. The CDR3 coding sequence is TGTGCCAGCAGCTGGGGGGCGGGGGCCGAGCAGTACTTC. This translates into CASSWGAGAEQYF.

This clonotype occurred many times. The chain carries TRBV3-1 and TRBJ2-2; no definite D call. The V gene lost 1 base and the J gene lost 5 bases, with 5 bases spanning the gap. Germline V gives CDR1 LGHDT, CDR2 YNNKEL (reference sequence). The CDR3 has 13 amino acids. CDR3 in amino acids: CASSQVKTGELFF. In DNA form, the CDR3 reads TGTGCCAGCAGCCAAGTGAAAACCGGGGAGCTGTTTTTT.

The chain joins TRBV28 to TRBJ1-5; D is undetermined. The CDR3 extends over 14 amino acids. V lost 6 bases and J lost 2, with 11 bases in between. Germline values: CDR1 MDHEN, CDR2 SYDVKM. This CDR3 reads CASSPRPRNQPQHF. CDR3 sequence (DNA): TGTGCCAGCAGCCCTCGTCCTCGCAATCAGCCCCAGCATTTT.